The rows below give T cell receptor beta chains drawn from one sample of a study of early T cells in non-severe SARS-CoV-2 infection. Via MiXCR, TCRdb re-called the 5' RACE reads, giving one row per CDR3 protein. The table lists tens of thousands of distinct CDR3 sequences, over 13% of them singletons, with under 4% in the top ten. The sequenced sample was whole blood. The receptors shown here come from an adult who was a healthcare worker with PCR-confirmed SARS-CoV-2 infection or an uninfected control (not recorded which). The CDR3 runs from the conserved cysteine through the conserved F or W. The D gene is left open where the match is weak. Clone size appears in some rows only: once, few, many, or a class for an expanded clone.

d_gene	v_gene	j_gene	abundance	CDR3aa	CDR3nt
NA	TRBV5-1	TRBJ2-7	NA	CASSSGSVYEQYF	TGCGCCAGCAGCTCGGGGAGTGTATACGAGCAGTACTTC
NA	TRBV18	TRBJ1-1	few	CASYQSQAMNTEAFF	TGTGCCAGCTACCAGTCACAGGCTATGAACACTGAAGCTTTCTTT
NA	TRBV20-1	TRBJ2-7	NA	CSARDRGYEQYF	TGCAGTGCTAGAGATCGGGGGTACGAGCAGTACTTC
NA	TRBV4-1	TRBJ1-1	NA	CASSQKTQGYGTEAFF	TGCGCCAGCAGCCAAAAAACTCAGGGGTATGGGACTGAAGCTTTCTTT
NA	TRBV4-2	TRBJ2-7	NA	CASSGGPLYEQYF	TGTGCCAGCAGCGGGGGCCCCCTGTACGAGCAGTACTTC
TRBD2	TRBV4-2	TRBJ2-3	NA	CASSRNLAGGPPDTQYF	TGTGCCAGCAGCCGGAATCTAGCGGGAGGGCCCCCAGATACGCAGTATTTT
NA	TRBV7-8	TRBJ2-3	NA	CASSLGPGDTQYF	TGTGCCAGCAGCTTAGGGCCTGGAGATACGCAGTATTTT
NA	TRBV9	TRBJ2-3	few	CASSVEGRPSTDTQYF	TGTGCCAGCAGCGTAGAGGGAAGACCTAGCACAGATACGCAGTATTTT
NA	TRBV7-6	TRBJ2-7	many	CASSLELSSGEQYF	TGTGCCAGCAGCTTGGAGCTCTCCTCTGGGGAGCAGTACTTC
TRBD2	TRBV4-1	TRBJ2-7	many	CASSQDQLAGGYEQYF	TGCGCCAGCAGCCAAGATCAACTAGCGGGAGGTTACGAGCAGTACTTC
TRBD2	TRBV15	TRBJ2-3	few	CATFRRSFSGGPSVQYF	TGTGCCACCTTCCGGCGGTCCTTTAGCGGGGGCCCCTCGGTGCAGTATTTT
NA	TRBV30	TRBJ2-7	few	CAWSGSTVSSYEQYF	TGTGCCTGGAGTGGGTCTACGGTGAGCTCCTACGAGCAGTACTTC
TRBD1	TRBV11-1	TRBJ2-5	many	CASSSRDRQETQYF	TGTGCCAGCAGCTCACGGGACAGGCAAGAGACCCAGTACTTC
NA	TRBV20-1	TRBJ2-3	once	CSASRTGPDTQYF	TGCAGTGCTAGTAGAACAGGGCCAGATACGCAGTATTTT
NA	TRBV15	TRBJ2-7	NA	CATSIEVGAWGQYF	TGTGCCACCAGCATCGAGGTGGGGGCTTGGGGGCAGTACTTC
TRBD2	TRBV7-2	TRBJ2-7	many	CASSLEGTSGHYEQYF	TGTGCCAGCAGCTTAGAAGGGACTAGCGGACACTACGAGCAGTACTTC
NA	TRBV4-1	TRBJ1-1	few	CASSHPLNTEAFF	TGCGCCAGCAGCCACCCGTTGAACACTGAAGCTTTCTTT
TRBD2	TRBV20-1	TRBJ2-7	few	CSARDPKRGGLGEQYF	TGCAGTGCTAGAGACCCGAAGCGGGGGGGCCTGGGCGAGCAGTACTTC
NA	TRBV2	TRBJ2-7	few	CASSTGLVGEQYF	TGTGCCAGCAGTACAGGGTTGGTTGGCGAGCAGTACTTC
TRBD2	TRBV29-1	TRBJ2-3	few	CSVDGLADTDTQYF	TGCAGCGTTGACGGTCTAGCGGATACAGATACGCAGTATTTT
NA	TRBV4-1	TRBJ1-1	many	CASSHVTGARIPEAFF	TGCGCCAGCAGCCATGTGACAGGAGCTAGGATCCCGGAAGCTTTCTTT
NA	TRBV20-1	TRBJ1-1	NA	CTGVRKTGRTEAFF	TGCACCGGCGTCCGTAAAACAGGGCGTACTGAAGCTTTCTTT
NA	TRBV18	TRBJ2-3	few	CASSPPSADTQYF	TGTGCCAGCTCACCACCTAGCGCAGATACGCAGTATTTT
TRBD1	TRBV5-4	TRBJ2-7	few	CASSSGTGYDEQYF	TGTGCCAGCAGCTCCGGGACAGGGTACGACGAGCAGTACTTC
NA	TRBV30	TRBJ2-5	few	CACPMTGRGTQYF	TGTGCCTGCCCCATGACAGGAAGGGGGACCCAGTACTTC
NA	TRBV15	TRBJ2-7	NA	CSTSRGSGRSYEQYF	TGTTCCACCAGCAGAGGATCAGGGCGCTCCTACGAGCAGTACTTC
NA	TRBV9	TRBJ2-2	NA	CASSVIQGVNTGELFF	TGTGCCAGCAGCGTAATACAAGGGGTTAACACCGGGGAGCTGTTTTTT
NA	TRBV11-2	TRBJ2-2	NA	CASSRGWTGELFF	TGTGCCAGCAGCCGGGGGTGGACCGGGGAGCTGTTTTTT
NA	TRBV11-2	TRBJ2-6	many	CASSLGANVLTF	TGTGCCAGCAGCCTAGGGGCCAACGTCCTGACTTTC
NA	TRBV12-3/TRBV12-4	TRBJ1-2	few	CASGGDYGYTF	TGTGCCAGCGGGGGGGATTATGGCTACACCTTC
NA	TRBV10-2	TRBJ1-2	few	CASSESGRTGNYGYTF	TGCGCCAGCAGTGAGTCGGGGAGGACTGGTAACTATGGCTACACCTTC
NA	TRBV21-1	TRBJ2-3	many	CASSKGGVGRADTQYF	TGTGCCAGCAGCAAAGGGGGAGTGGGCCGGGCAGATACGCAGTATTTT
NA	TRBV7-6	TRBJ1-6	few	CASSLVPIATEKLDSPLHF	TGTGCCAGCAGCTTAGTACCAATAGCGACCGAAAAGTTGGATTCACCCCTCCACTTT
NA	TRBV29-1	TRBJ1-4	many	CSVVKGNNEKLFF	TGCAGCGTTGTTAAGGGGAATAATGAAAAACTGTTTTTT
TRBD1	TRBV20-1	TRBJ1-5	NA	CSATTGGYQPQHF	TGCAGTGCTACTACAGGGGGCTATCAGCCCCAGCATTTT
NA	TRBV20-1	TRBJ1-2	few	CSAPHTGRFNYGYTF	TGCAGTGCCCCCCATACAGGACGCTTTAACTATGGCTACACCTTC
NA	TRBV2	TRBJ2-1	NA	CASSTNEQFF	TGTGCCAGCAGCACTAATGAGCAGTTCTTC
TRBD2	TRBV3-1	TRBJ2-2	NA	CASSQRLAGETGELFF	TGTGCCAGCAGCCAAAGACTAGCGGGAGAAACCGGGGAGCTGTTTTTT
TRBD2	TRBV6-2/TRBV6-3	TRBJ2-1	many	CASSYSGGRAGGEQFF	TGTGCCAGCAGTTACTCAGGCGGGAGGGCCGGCGGTGAGCAGTTCTTC
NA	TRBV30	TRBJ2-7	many	CAWCRDPAYEQYF	TGTGCCTGGTGCCGGGACCCGGCCTACGAGCAGTACTTC
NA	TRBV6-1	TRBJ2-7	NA	CASSDTGLNSYEQYF	TGTGCCAGCAGTGATACGGGACTGAACTCCTACGAGCAGTACTTC
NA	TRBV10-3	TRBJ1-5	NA	CAISAGNNQPQHF	TGTGCCATCAGTGCAGGGAACAATCAGCCCCAGCATTTT
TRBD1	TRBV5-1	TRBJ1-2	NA	CASSQDRASNYGYTF	TGCGCCAGCAGCCAGGACAGGGCGAGTAACTATGGCTACACCTTC
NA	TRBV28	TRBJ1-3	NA	CASSSPGQTGNTIYF	TGTGCCAGCTCTTCCCCGGGACAAACTGGAAACACCATATATTTT
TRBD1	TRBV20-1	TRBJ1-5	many	CSARGQGGNQPQHF	TGCAGTGCTAGAGGACAGGGCGGCAATCAGCCCCAGCATTTT
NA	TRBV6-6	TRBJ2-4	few	CASSIPSPLARGIRKNIQYF	TGTGCCAGCAGCATACCCTCCCCGCTGGCACGGGGCATTCGCAAAAACATTCAGTACTTC
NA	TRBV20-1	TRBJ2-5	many	CSAPRGGRAEETQYF	TGCAGTGCTCCCAGGGGGGGGAGGGCCGAAGAGACCCAGTACTTC
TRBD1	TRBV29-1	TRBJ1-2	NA	CSVDKGAYGYTF	TGCAGCGTTGATAAGGGGGCTTATGGCTACACCTTC
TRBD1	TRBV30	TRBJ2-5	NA	CAWSPGWAGGKETQYF	TGTGCCTGGAGCCCCGGGTGGGCAGGGGGCAAAGAGACCCAGTACTTC
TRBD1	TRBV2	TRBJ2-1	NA	CASSWEGGRNEQFF	TGTGCCAGCAGTTGGGAAGGGGGCCGCAATGAGCAGTTCTTC
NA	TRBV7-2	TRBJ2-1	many	CASTFVGAYNEQFF	TGTGCCAGCACCTTCGTCGGGGCGTACAATGAGCAGTTCTTC
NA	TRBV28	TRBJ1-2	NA	CASSLGAQYGYTF	TGTGCCAGCAGTTTAGGGGCTCAGTATGGCTACACCTTC
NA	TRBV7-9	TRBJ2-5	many	CASSLPPAEKQYF	TGTGCCAGCAGCTTACCCCCAGCCGAGAAACAGTACTTC
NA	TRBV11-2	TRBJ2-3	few	CASKGAALRLTSTDTQYF	TGTGCCAGCAAAGGAGCGGCCCTACGTCTCACTAGCACAGATACGCAGTATTTT
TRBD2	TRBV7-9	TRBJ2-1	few	CASSYTSGGLGEEQFF	TGTGCCAGCAGCTACACTAGCGGGGGGCTAGGGGAGGAGCAGTTCTTC